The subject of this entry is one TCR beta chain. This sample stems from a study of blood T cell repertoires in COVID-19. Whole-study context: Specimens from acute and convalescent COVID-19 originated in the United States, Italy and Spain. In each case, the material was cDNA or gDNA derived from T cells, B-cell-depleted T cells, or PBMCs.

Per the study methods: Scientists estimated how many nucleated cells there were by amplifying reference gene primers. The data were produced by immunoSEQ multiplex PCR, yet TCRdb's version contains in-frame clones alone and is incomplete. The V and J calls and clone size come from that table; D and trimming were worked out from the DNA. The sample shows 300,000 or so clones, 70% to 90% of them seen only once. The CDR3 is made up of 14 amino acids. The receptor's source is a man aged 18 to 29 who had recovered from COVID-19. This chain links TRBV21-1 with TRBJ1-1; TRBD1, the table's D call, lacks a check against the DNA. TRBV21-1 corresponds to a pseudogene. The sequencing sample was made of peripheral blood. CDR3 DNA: TGTGCCAGCAGCGGCCGTTGGGCGAACACTGAAGCTTTCTTT. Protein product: CASSGRWANTEAFF.